The rows below give T cell receptor beta chains drawn from one sample of a study of blood T cell repertoires in COVID-19. Clones were sequenced by immunoSEQ multiplex PCR, and TCRdb holds only the in-frame ones, with some missing. The sample consists of about 210,000 clones, 80% to 85% of them appearing once. The specimen sequenced was PBMCs or T cells enriched from blood (not recorded which). Receptor source: a woman aged 50 to 60 with acute COVID-19. CDR3s include the opening cysteine and the closing phenylalanine or tryptophan. D genes are given only for firm matches. A clone size is listed for some rows: how often the clone was seen (once, few, many), or a class if it is expanded.

TRBD1	TRBV14	TRBJ1-4	-	TGTGCCAGCAGTCGACAGGGGTTGGCTAATGAAAAACTGTTTTTT	CASSRQGLANEKLFF
-	TRBV19	TRBJ1-2	-	TGTGCCAGTAGTATGACAGCTCACCATGGCTACACCTTC	CASSMTAHHGYTF
TRBD2	TRBV4-3	TRBJ2-7	-	TGCGCCAGCAGCCAAGTAAGGGGATCAGCGGGGGGCGGGTCCTACGAGCAGTACTTC	CASSQVRGSAGGGSYEQYF
TRBD2	TRBV28	TRBJ2-1	-	TGTGCCAGCAGTCAGGGACTATACAATGAGCAGTTCTTC	CASSQGLYNEQFF
TRBD1	TRBV6-2/TRBV6-3	TRBJ1-6	-	TGTGCCAGCAGCCGACGATGGACAGGGGGCAATTCACCCCTCCACTTT	CASSRRWTGGNSPLHF
TRBD1	TRBV28	TRBJ1-1	-	TGTGCCAGCAGTCCTCCGGACAGGGCAAGGTCTGAAGCTTTCTTT	CASSPPDRARSEAFF
TRBD2	TRBV25-1	TRBJ2-3	-	TGTGCCAGCAGAGCCGGGACTAGCCAGGCGGGGGATACGCAGTATTTT	CASRAGTSQAGDTQYF
TRBD1	TRBV5-1	TRBJ1-6	-	TGCGCCAGCAGCTTGTTTGGGACAGGGACATCCTATTCACCCCTCCACTTT	CASSLFGTGTSYSPLHF
-	TRBV5-5	TRBJ1-4	-	TGTGCCAGCAGGGCCCATGAAAAACTGTTTTTT	CASRAHEKLFF
TRBD2	TRBV5-8	TRBJ2-7	-	TGTGCCAGCAGCACGACAGATTCGGGAGGGTACGAGCAGTACTTC	CASSTTDSGGYEQYF
TRBD1	TRBV6-5	TRBJ2-7	few	TGTGCCAGCAGTTATTTACGGACAGGGCTAGCCGAGCAGTACTTC	CASSYLRTGLAEQYF
TRBD1	TRBV14	TRBJ1-4	-	TGTGCCAGCAGCCGACAGGGGAATCCGGAAAAACTGTTTTTT	CASSRQGNPEKLFF
TRBD1	TRBV19	TRBJ2-2	once	TGTGCCAGTAGTGGCACCGGACAGGGACGTTACGGGGAGCTGTTTTTT	CASSGTGQGRYGELFF
TRBD1	TRBV3-1/TRBV3-2	TRBJ1-3	-	TGTGCCAGCAGAGGGGGCGCCGCTGGAAACACCATATATTTT	CASRGGAAGNTIYF
TRBD2	TRBV3-1/TRBV3-2	TRBJ2-1	-	TGTGCCAGCAGCCCGGGACTAGAACCCAGCTCCTACAATGAGCAGTTCTTC	CASSPGLEPSSYNEQFF
TRBD2	TRBV20-1	TRBJ2-5	-	TGCAGTGCTAGTCCCCTAGCGGGGGGACAAGAGACCCAGTACTTC	CSASPLAGGQETQYF
TRBD1	TRBV19	TRBJ2-2	-	TGTGCCAGTAGTATCAGGGGACAGGGGAACACCGGGGAGCTGTTTTTT	CASSIRGQGNTGELFF
TRBD2	TRBV7-9	TRBJ2-4	-	TGTGCCAGCAGCTTACCGGGAGGGAAACTAGCCAAAAACATTCAGTACTTC	CASSLPGGKLAKNIQYF
-	TRBV14	TRBJ1-3	-	TGTGCCAGCAGCCAAGATAAGCTGTCTCTCTCTGGAAACACCATATATTTT	CASSQDKLSLSGNTIYF
TRBD1	TRBV28	TRBJ1-2	-	TGTGCCAGCAGTCCCAACCGGGACAGGGTATACTATGGCTACACCTTC	CASSPNRDRVYYGYTF
-	TRBV27	TRBJ1-1	-	TGTGCCAGCAGTTTGGACACCCTGGCCGAAGCTTTCTTT	CASSLDTLAEAFF
-	TRBV18	TRBJ2-6	-	TGTGCCAGCTCACCAGGGGGCGAGGCGGCCGTGACTTTC	CASSPGGEAAVTF
TRBD1	TRBV7-2	TRBJ1-5	-	TGTGCCAGCGCGGCACAGGGGGTTAATCAGCCCCAGCATTTT	CASAAQGVNQPQHF
TRBD1	TRBV7-6	TRBJ2-5	-	TGTGCCAGCAGCTTAGTGGCAGGGGGAGAGACCCAGTACTTC	CASSLVAGGETQYF
TRBD2	TRBV7-3	TRBJ2-3	-	TGTGCCAGCAGCCCCCGGGGTAGCGGGGCCCTTACAGATACGCAGTATTTT	CASSPRGSGALTDTQYF
TRBD1	TRBV25-1	TRBJ2-7	-	TGTGCCAGCAGTGACCTCGGGACAGGGGGAGGTGAGCAGTACTTC	CASSDLGTGGGEQYF